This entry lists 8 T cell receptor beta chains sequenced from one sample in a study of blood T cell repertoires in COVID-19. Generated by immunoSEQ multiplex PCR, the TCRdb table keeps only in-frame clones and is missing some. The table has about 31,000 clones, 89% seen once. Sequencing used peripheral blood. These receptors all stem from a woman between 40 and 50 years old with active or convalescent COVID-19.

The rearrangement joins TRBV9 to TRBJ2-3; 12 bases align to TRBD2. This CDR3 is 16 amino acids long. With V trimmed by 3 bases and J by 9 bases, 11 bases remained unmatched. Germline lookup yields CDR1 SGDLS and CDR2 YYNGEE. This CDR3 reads CASSARTSGTLPTQYF. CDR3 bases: TGTGCCAGCAGCGCAAGGACTAGCGGGACCCTTCCAACGCAGTATTTT.

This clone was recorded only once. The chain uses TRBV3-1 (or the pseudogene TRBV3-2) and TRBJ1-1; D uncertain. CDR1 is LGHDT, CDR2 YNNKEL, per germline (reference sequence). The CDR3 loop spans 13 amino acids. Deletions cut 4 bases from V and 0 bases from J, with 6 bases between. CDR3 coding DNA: TGTGCCAGCAGCCCTCGGGTGAACACTGAAGCTTTCTTT. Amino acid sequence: CASSPRVNTEAFF.

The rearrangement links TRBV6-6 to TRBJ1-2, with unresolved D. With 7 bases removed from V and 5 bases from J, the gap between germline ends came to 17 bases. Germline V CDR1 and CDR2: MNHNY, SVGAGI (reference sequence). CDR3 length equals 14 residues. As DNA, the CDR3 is TGTGCCAGCACTCGTGGTGGTGCAGGTTATGGCTACACCTTC. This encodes CASTRGGAGYGYTF.

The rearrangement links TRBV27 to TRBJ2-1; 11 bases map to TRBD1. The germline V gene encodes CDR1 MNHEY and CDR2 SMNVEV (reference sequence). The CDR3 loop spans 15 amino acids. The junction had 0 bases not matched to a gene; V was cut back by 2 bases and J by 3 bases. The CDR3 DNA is TGTGCCAGCAGTTTAGGGACAGGGGGCTACAATGAGCAGTTCTTC. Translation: CASSLGTGGYNEQFF.

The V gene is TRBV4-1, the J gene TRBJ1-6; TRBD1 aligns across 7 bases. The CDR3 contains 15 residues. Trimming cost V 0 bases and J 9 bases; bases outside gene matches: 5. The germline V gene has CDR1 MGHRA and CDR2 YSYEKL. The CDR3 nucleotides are TGCGCCAGCAGCCAAGACACAGGGGAGACTTCACCCCTCCACTTT. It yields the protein CASSQDTGETSPLHF.

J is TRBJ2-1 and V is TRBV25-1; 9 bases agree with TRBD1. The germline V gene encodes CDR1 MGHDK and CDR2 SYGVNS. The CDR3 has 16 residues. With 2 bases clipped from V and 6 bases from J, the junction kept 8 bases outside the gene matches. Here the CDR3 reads CASSEIWTGVFNEQFF. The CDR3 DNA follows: TGTGCCAGCAGTGAAATTTGGACAGGGGTATTCAATGAGCAGTTCTTC.

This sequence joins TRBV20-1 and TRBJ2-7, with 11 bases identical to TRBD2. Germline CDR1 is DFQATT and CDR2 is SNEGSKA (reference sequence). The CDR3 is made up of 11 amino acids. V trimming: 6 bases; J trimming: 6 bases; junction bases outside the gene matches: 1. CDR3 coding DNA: TGCAGTGCCGGACTAGCGGGCGAGCAGTACTTC. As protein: CSAGLAGEQYF.

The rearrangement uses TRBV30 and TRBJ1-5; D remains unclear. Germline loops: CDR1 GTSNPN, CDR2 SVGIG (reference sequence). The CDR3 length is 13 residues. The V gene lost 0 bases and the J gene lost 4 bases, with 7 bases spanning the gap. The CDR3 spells CAWSVSGNQPQHF. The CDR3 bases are TGTGCCTGGAGTGTATCGGGGAATCAGCCCCAGCATTTT.